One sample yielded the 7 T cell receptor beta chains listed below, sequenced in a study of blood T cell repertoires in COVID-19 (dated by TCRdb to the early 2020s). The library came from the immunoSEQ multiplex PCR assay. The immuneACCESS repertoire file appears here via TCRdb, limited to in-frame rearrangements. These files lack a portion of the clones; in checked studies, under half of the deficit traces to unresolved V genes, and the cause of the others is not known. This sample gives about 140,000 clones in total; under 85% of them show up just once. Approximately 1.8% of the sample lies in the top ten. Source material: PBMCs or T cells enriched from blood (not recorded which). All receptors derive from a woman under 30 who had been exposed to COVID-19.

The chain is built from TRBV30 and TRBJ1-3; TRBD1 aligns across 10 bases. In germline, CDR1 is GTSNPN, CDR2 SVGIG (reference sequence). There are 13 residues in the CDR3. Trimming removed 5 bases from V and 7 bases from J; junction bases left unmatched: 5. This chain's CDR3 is CAWGQGVRNTIYF. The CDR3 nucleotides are TGTGCCTGGGGACAGGGGGTGAGGAACACCATATATTTT.

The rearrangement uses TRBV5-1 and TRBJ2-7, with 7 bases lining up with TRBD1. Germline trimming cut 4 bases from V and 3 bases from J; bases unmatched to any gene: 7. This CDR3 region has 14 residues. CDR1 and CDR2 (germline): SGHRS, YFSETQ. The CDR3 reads CASSQGDEHYEQYF. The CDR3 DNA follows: TGCGCCAGCAGCCAGGGGGACGAACACTACGAGCAGTACTTC.

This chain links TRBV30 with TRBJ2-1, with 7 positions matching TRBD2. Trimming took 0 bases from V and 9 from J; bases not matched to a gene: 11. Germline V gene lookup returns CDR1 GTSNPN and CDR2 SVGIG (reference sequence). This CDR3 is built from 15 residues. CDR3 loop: CAWSVLVGGVSEQFF. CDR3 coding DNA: TGTGCCTGGAGTGTACTGGTGGGAGGGGTAAGTGAGCAGTTCTTC.

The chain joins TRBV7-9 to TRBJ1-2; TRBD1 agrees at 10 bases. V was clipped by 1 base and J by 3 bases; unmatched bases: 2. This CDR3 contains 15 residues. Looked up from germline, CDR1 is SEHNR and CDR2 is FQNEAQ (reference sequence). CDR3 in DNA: TGTGCCAGCAGCTTAGGAGGACAGGGGGACTATGGCTACACCTTC. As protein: CASSLGGQGDYGYTF.

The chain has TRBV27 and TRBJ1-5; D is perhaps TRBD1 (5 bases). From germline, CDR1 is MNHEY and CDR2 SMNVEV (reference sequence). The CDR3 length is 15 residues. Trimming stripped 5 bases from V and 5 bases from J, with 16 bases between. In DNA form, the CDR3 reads TGTGCCAGCAGTCCACAGGCGGCAGTTTATCAGCCCCAGCATTTT. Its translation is CASSPQAAVYQPQHF.

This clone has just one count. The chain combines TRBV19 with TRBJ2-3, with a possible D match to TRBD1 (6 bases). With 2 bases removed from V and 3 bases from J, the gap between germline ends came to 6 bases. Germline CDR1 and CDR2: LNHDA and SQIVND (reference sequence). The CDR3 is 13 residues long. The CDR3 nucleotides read TGTGCCAGTAGTATAAGGGGGACAGATACGCAGTATTTT. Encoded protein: CASSIRGTDTQYF.

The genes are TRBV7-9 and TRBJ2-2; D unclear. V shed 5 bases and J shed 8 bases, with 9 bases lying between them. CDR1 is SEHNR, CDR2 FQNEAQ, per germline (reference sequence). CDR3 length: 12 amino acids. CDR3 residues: CASSSTWGELFF. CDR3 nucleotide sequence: TGTGCCAGCAGCAGCACTTGGGGGGAGCTGTTTTTT. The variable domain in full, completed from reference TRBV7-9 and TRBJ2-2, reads DTGVSQNPRHKITKRGQNVTFRCDPISEHNRLYWYRQTLGQGPEFLTYFQNEAQLEKSRLLSDRFSAERPKGSFSTLEIQRTEQGDSAMYLCASSSTWGELFFGEGSRLTVL.